One and the same sample provided the 10 T cell receptor beta chains below, sequenced in a study of shared clonotypes between healthy human individuals. Repertoires were generated with immunoSEQ multiplex PCR, while TCRdb's copy carries only in-frame clones and drops some. In the table there are over a million clones, approximately 96% of which are singletons. Sequencing used naive CD4+ T cells sorted from blood. Subset in this sample: CD45RA+ positively selected. These receptors were taken from a man in his thirties or forties in good health.

Regarding this clone: Other nucleotide sequences in the sample specify the same CDR3. The CDR3 bases are TGTGCCATCAGTGACACTAGTTACGAGCAGTACTTC. It encodes CAISDTSYEQYF. V and J are TRBV10-3 and TRBJ2-7; tentatively, D is TRBD2 (5 bases). V lost 3 bases and J 4 bases, leaving 7 bases between the germline ends. Germline V gene sequence: CDR1 ENHRY, CDR2 SYGVKD. The CDR3 is 12 residues long.

As DNA, the CDR3 is TGTGCCAGCTCACAGGGAGGTGATCAGCCCCAGCATTTT. Translation gives CASSQGGDQPQHF. V and J are TRBV18 and TRBJ1-5, with D unclear. Germline assignment: CDR1 KGHSH and CDR2 LQKENI. The ends were cut back, 4 bases at V and 5 bases at J, with 9 bases in the middle. The CDR3 is made up of 13 amino acids.

V is TRBV5-1 and J is TRBJ2-3, with D unresolved. Trimming took 4 bases from V and 0 from J, leaving 18 bases between them. The germline V gene encodes CDR1 SGHRS and CDR2 YFSETQ. The CDR3 loop spans 17 amino acids. The CDR3 DNA reads TGCGCCAGCAGCCTCGTTTCGGGCAGAACTAGCACAGATACGCAGTATTTT. Translation gives CASSLVSGRTSTDTQYF.

V gene TRBV5-4 combines with J gene TRBJ2-1; TRBD2 matches 14 bases. Trimming at V came to 4 bases and at J to 6 bases, leaving 3 bases not matched to a gene. CDR3 length: 15 residues. Germline V gives CDR1 SGHNT, CDR2 YYREEE (reference sequence). The CDR3 bases are TGTGCCAGCAGCACGGGACTAGCGGGAGTCAATGAGCAGTTCTTC. As protein: CASSTGLAGVNEQFF.

In this sample, this clone turned up once. The genes are TRBV5-1 and TRBJ2-2; 8 positions agree with TRBD2. Germline V lookup: CDR1 SGHRS, CDR2 YFSETQ. V shed 2 bases and J 1 base; nucleotides not matched to a gene: 4. The CDR3 covers 16 residues. CDR3: CASSFLAGKNTGELFF. The DNA for the CDR3 is TGCGCCAGCAGCTTCTTAGCGGGAAAGAACACCGGGGAGCTGTTTTTT.

The chain couples TRBV5-5 to TRBJ1-5; D remains ambiguous. The germline V gene encodes CDR1 SGHKS and CDR2 YYEKEE (reference sequence). This CDR3 is 13 amino acids long. V was trimmed by 1 base and J by 5 bases, leaving 7 bases between them. In DNA, the CDR3 is TGTGCCAGCAGCTTGTGGGAGGATCAGCCCCAGCATTTT. Its protein product is CASSLWEDQPQHF.

J is TRBJ1-4 and V is TRBV7-9, with TRBD1 matching over 7 bases. Germline lookup yields CDR1 SEHNR and CDR2 FQNEAQ (reference sequence). The J segment lost 8 bases and the V segment lost 1 base, leaving 7 bases of the junction unmatched. This CDR3 spans 15 amino acids. CDR3 DNA: TGTGCCAGCAGCTTAGGGAGGGGGGACAGAGAAAAACTGTTTTTT. Its protein product is CASSLGRGDREKLFF.

The gene calls are TRBV5-1 and TRBJ2-1; D not resolved. CDR3 size: 13 residues. CDR1 and CDR2 (germline): SGHRS, YFSETQ. V was shortened by 0 bases and J by 9 bases, with 10 bases between the two germline ends. The CDR3 region is CASSLAGPSEQFF. The CDR3 DNA reads TGCGCCAGCAGCTTGGCTGGGCCAAGTGAGCAGTTCTTC. The full variable domain, with the rest looked up from reference TRBV5-1 and TRBJ2-1, is KAGVTQTPRYLIKTRGQQVTLSCSPISGHRSVSWYQQTPGQGLQFLFEYFSETQRNKGNFPGRFSGRQFSNSRSEMNVSTLELGDSALYLCASSLAGPSEQFFGPGTRLTVL.

A note on this clone: The same CDR3 also results from other DNA sequences found in this sample. The rearrangement uses TRBV5-1 and TRBJ2-5, with D possibly matching TRBD2 (6 bases). Germline CDR1 is SGHRS and CDR2 is YFSETQ. Deletions cut 0 bases from V and 5 bases from J, with 14 bases between. This CDR3 spans 15 amino acids. The CDR3 nucleotides are TGCGCCAGCAGCTTGGCCGCCGGGGGTGGGGAGACCCAGTACTTC. This codes for CASSLAAGGGETQYF.

The chain carries TRBV5-6 and TRBJ1-5, with D possibly matching TRBD1 (5 bases). The germline V gene has CDR1 SGHDT and CDR2 YYEEEE. V lost 4 bases to trimming and J lost 7 bases, with 18 bases between them. This CDR3 comprises 15 residues. The CDR3 loop is CASSVTGTFSQPQHF. CDR3 coding DNA: TGTGCCAGCAGCGTTACCGGGACCTTCTCCCAGCCCCAGCATTTT. Variable domain in full (rest from reference TRBV5-6 and TRBJ1-5): DAGVTQSPTHLIKTRGQQVTLRCSPKSGHDTVSWYQQALGQGPQFIFQYYEEEERQRGNFPDRFSGHQFPNYSSELNVNALLLGDSALYLCASSVTGTFSQPQHFGDGTRLSIL.